What follows describes a single TCR beta chain. The antigen remains unidentified. The sample belongs to a study of radiotherapy plus CTLA-4 blockade in lung cancer. Overall study context: Of the patients, about 19% showed objective responses and 31% attained disease control.

The CDR3 runs to 15 residues. J was trimmed by 4 bases and V by 2 bases; bases with no gene match: 5. Per germline, CDR1 MDHEN and CDR2 SYDVKM. Using immunoSEQ multiplex PCR, the repertoire was profiled, and TCRdb retains in-frame clones only, with some absent. Here the sample spans about 90,000 clones, about four fifths being singletons. Study results and caveats: In blood, TCR clones derived from the tumor expanded after radiotherapy plus ipilimumab. Response was reportedly best predicted by early blood T cell clone dynamics, with interferon-beta.

Chemo-refractory metastatic non-small-cell lung cancer patients underwent focal radiation alongside CTLA-4 blockade with ipilimumab. The genes are TRBV28 and TRBJ2-1; 7 positions agree with TRBD1. The sample in question was peripheral blood, obtained from a patient treated with radiotherapy plus ipilimumab. This clonotype originated in a human donor with non-small cell lung cancer that progressed on radiotherapy plus ipilimumab. The CDR3 nucleotides are TGTGCCAGCAGTTTACCAGGGACAGCGTACAATGAGCAGTTCTTC. Translated: CASSLPGTAYNEQFF.